The 8 T cell receptor beta chains given below trace back to one sample, sequenced in a study of monozygotic twins with inflammatory bowel disease. From the 5' RACE reads, TCRdb lists one entry per CDR3 protein and no DNA. The sample data list about 420,000 distinct CDR3 sequences. The sequenced sample was blood. These receptors all stem from a human donor with ulcerative colitis or Crohn's disease, or a healthy co-twin of an affected twin (not recorded which).

The chain uses TRBV19 and TRBJ1-4. CDR1 is LNHDA, CDR2 SQIVND, per germline (reference sequence). There are 15 residues in the CDR3. CDR3 residues: CASQQNSLNLEKLFF.

The J gene is TRBJ2-3, the V gene TRBV18; absent DNA, TCRdb's TRBD2 call cannot be checked. This CDR3 is 18 amino acids long. Germline V CDR1 and CDR2: KGHSH, LQKENI. The CDR3: CASSPRHAASGLLDTQYF.

The gene calls are TRBV19 and TRBJ1-1. The CDR3 totals 12 residues. In germline, CDR1 is LNHDA, CDR2 SQIVND (reference sequence). The CDR3 reads CASSSGWTEAFF.

The chain links TRBV20-1 to TRBJ2-7. The CDR3 is 13 residues long. Germline lookup yields CDR1 DFQATT and CDR2 SNEGSKA (reference sequence). The CDR3 spells CSARELGNYEQYF.

This rearrangement joins TRBV20-1 to TRBJ2-2; TCRdb's D gene call, TRBD1, goes unchecked for lack of DNA. This CDR3 spans 15 amino acids. Germline V CDR1 and CDR2: DFQATT, SNEGSKA (reference sequence). The CDR3 region is CSARNGISNTGELFF.

The CDR3 here is CASSLTPGTSGGYTGELFF. V gene TRBV5-1 combines with J gene TRBJ2-2; TCRdb reports TRBD2, a call that lacks DNA to check it against. This CDR3 comprises 19 residues. Germline CDR1 SGHRS, CDR2 YFSETQ.

V is TRBV12-3 or TRBV12-4 and J is TRBJ1-2; TCRdb indicates TRBD1, and absent DNA this call remains unverified. The CDR3 length is 16 residues. The CDR3 here is CASSLSRGFWHYGYTF.

J is TRBJ2-5 and V is TRBV19; TCRdb calls TRBD2, which cannot be checked without DNA. This CDR3 is 14 amino acids long. Germline V gene sequence: CDR1 LNHDA, CDR2 SQIVND (reference sequence). CDR3 loop: CASSSGRWGETQYF.